Listed here are 21 T cell receptor beta chains from one sample, sequenced in a study of shared clonotypes between healthy human individuals. Sequencing was performed with immunoSEQ multiplex PCR; in TCRdb, only in-frame clones are kept and a portion is missing. In the table there are about 2.2 million clones, 90% to 95% of which are singletons. CD45RO-negative, CCR7-selected cells formed the naive CD8 fraction, which excluded terminally differentiated effector memory CD45RA+ cells. The sample taken for sequencing was naive CD8+ T cells from PBMCs. The receptors were gathered from a man younger than 30 in good health. Some clones in this sample may be carry-over from other donors' samples.

V gene TRBV15 combines with J gene TRBJ2-5; D is possibly TRBD1 (8 bases). Per the germline V gene, CDR1 is LNHNV and CDR2 is YYDKDF (reference sequence). The CDR3 is 14 amino acids. The V end lost 6 bases, the J end lost 2 bases, and 13 bases lay between the germline ends. CDR3 bases: TGTGCCACCAGGGGAGGGACAGGACAAGAGACCCAGTACTTC. Amino acids: CATRGGTGQETQYF.

J is TRBJ2-3 and V is TRBV19; the match to TRBD2 covers 12 bases. The CDR3 runs to 17 residues. Germline V lookup: CDR1 LNHDA, CDR2 SQIVND (reference sequence). V shed 3 bases, J shed 2 bases, and the junction held 6 bases outside the gene matches. CDR3 loop: CASSIGLAGRVTDTQYF. The CDR3 DNA reads as TGTGCCAGTAGTATTGGACTAGCGGGACGGGTCACAGATACGCAGTATTTT.

As concerns this clone: Other DNA sequences in this specimen translate into the identical CDR3. This chain connects TRBV11-2 to TRBJ2-1; 13 nucleotides line up with TRBD2. With 5 bases clipped from V and 10 bases from J, the junction kept 2 bases outside the gene matches. CDR3 length: 13 residues. Per the germline V gene, CDR1 is SGHAT and CDR2 is FQNNGV. The CDR3 sequence: CASSPGLAGEQFF. For the CDR3, the DNA is TGTGCCAGCAGCCCGGGACTAGCGGGAGAGCAGTTCTTC. Using reference TRBV11-2 and TRBJ2-1 for the parts outside the CDR3, the full variable domain is EAGVAQSPRYKIIEKRQSVAFWCNPISGHATLYWYQQILGQGPKLLIQFQNNGVVDDSQLPKDRFSAERLKGVDSTLKIQPAKLEDSAVYLCASSPGLAGEQFFGPGTRLTVL.

The chain couples TRBV28 to TRBJ2-7; 8 bases agree with TRBD1. The CDR3 extends over 16 amino acids. V dropped 5 bases and J dropped 2; count of bases not matched to a gene: 11. Per germline, CDR1 MDHEN and CDR2 SYDVKM. The CDR3 protein is CASSPLGQGSAYEQYF. The CDR3 bases are TGTGCCAGCAGTCCCCTAGGACAGGGTAGCGCCTACGAGCAGTACTTC.

The gene calls are TRBV20-1 and TRBJ2-7, with D unclear. The V and J ends lost 5 bases and 6 bases respectively, with 8 bases between them. CDR1 DFQATT and CDR2 SNEGSKA come from the germline V gene (reference sequence). This CDR3 has 10 residues. The CDR3 loop reads CSAHYGEQYF. For the CDR3, the DNA is TGCAGTGCTCACTACGGCGAGCAGTACTTC.

This chain uses TRBV7-8 with TRBJ2-5; D is possibly TRBD1 or TRBD2 (5 bases each). The germline V and J ends were trimmed by 0 bases and 4 bases, with 6 bases remaining between them. This CDR3 spans 13 amino acids. The germline CDR1 and CDR2 sequences are SGHVS and FQNEAQ. The CDR3 sequence is CASSLARGETQYF. Written as DNA, the CDR3 is TGTGCCAGCAGCTTAGCGAGGGGAGAGACCCAGTACTTC.

The J gene is TRBJ1-5, the V gene TRBV27; D gene ambiguous. Trimming took 7 bases from V and 0 from J, leaving 10 bases between them. Germline V gene sequence: CDR1 MNHEY, CDR2 SMNVEV (reference sequence). The CDR3 runs to 14 residues. CDR3 DNA sequence: TGTGCCAGCAACCCTATATATAGCAATCAGCCCCAGCATTTT. Translation gives CASNPIYSNQPQHF.

Comment on this clone: Other DNA sequences from this sample encode an identical CDR3 as well. The chain uses TRBV27 and TRBJ1-1; D ambiguous. CDR3 size: 14 residues. The V end was cut by 4 bases, the J end by 0 bases, with 9 bases between. Looked up from germline, CDR1 is MNHEY and CDR2 is SMNVEV (reference sequence). The CDR3: CASSYGSMNTEAFF. CDR3 in DNA: TGTGCCAGCAGTTACGGATCAATGAACACTGAAGCTTTCTTT.

The chain recombines TRBV6-6 with TRBJ1-2; 9 nucleotides align to TRBD1. CDR3 length: 12 amino acids. Germline V gene sequence: CDR1 MNHNY, CDR2 SVGAGI (reference sequence). The junction had 6 bases not matched to a gene; V was cut back by 6 bases and J by 10 bases. The CDR3 loop is CASRDRGTYYTF. CDR3 DNA sequence: TGTGCCAGCAGAGACAGGGGGACTTACTACACCTTC.

The V call is TRBV7-3, the J call TRBJ2-3; D may correspond to TRBD1 or TRBD2 (5 bases each). Deletions cut 5 bases from V and 2 bases from J, with 23 bases between. Germline V CDR1 and CDR2: SGHTA, FQGTGA. The CDR3 has 18 residues. CDR3 nucleotides: TGTGCCAGCAGCATATACCCAATATGGGACCCGGTCACAGATACGCAGTATTTT. It is translated as CASSIYPIWDPVTDTQYF.

This chain links TRBV5-6 with TRBJ1-2; TRBD1 matches at 9 bases. From germline, CDR1 is SGHDT and CDR2 YYEEEE. V lost 4 bases and J lost 7; bases outside the gene matches: 14. This CDR3 has 16 residues. The CDR3 bases are TGTGCCAGCAGCCGGGGGACAGGGAGTGGAATAGTTGGCTACACCTTC. Amino acid sequence: CASSRGTGSGIVGYTF.

The CDR3 is CASSLGGSSSYEQYF. The CDR3 DNA follows: TGTGCCAGCAGCTTGGGCGGGAGCAGCTCCTACGAGCAGTACTTC. This chain links TRBV5-5 with TRBJ2-7; 7 bases map to TRBD2. Germline V gene data show CDR1 as SGHKS and CDR2 as YYEKEE (reference sequence). Unmatched junction bases numbered 3, after V lost 0 bases and J lost 0 bases. The CDR3 runs 15 residues.

V is TRBV15 and J is TRBJ2-1, with 8 positions matching TRBD1. The V gene end was trimmed by 4 bases and the J gene end by 1 base; junction bases not matched to a gene: 3. CDR3 size: 15 residues. Germline lookup yields CDR1 LNHNV and CDR2 YYDKDF (reference sequence). The CDR3 DNA reads TGTGCCACCAGCACAACAGGGGGTTCCTACAATGAGCAGTTCTTC. This sequence encodes CATSTTGGSYNEQFF.

About this clone itself: At one end, the junction sequence differs from germline, possibly due to a read error. V usage is TRBV5-6 and J usage is TRBJ2-7; a weak D match, TRBD1 (5 bases). The CDR3 spans 11 residues. Germline V gives CDR1 SGHDT, CDR2 YYEEEE. The CDR3: CAGSLGPEQYF. CDR3 DNA: TGTGCCGGCAGCTTGGGGCCCGAGCAGTACTTC.

This clone is a singleton in its sample. The chain combines TRBV4-3 with TRBJ2-3, with 7 bases aligning to TRBD1. The V gene end was trimmed by 3 bases and the J gene end by 1 base; junction bases not matched to a gene: 10. The CDR3 spans 17 residues. The germline V gene has CDR1 LGHNA and CDR2 YSLEER. Here the CDR3 reads CASSQDDRDVGTDTQYF. The CDR3 DNA reads TGCGCCAGCAGCCAGGATGACAGGGACGTCGGCACAGATACGCAGTATTTT.

This clone showed up just a few times. The chain is built from TRBV30 and TRBJ1-1; weak D call: TRBD1 (5 bases). With 5 bases removed from V and 0 bases from J, the gap between germline ends came to 13 bases. The CDR3 sequence is 14 residues long. Germline CDR1 GTSNPN, CDR2 SVGIG (reference sequence). DNA for the CDR3: TGTGCCTGGGGAAAGGGACGGTTGAACACTGAAGCTTTCTTT. This sequence encodes CAWGKGRLNTEAFF.

V is TRBV6-4 and J is TRBJ1-2; 8 bases match TRBD1. This CDR3 is built from 15 residues. Losses at the gene ends were 3 bases for V and 4 bases for J; bases not matched to a gene: 7. Germline values: CDR1 MRHNA, CDR2 SNTAGT. The CDR3, as DNA: TGTGCCAGCAGTGATTCAGGGGGCGCGGGCTATGGCTACACCTTC. Its translation is CASSDSGGAGYGYTF.

This chain uses TRBV4-1 with TRBJ2-3; 9 bases agree with TRBD2. Per germline, CDR1 MGHRA and CDR2 YSYEKL. V shed 3 bases, J shed 6 bases, and the junction held 7 bases outside the gene matches. The CDR3 totals 15 residues. CDR3 sequence reads: CASSHGPGLADTQYF. The CDR3 DNA reads as TGCGCCAGCAGCCACGGTCCAGGACTAGCGGATACGCAGTATTTT.

The chain recombines TRBV5-1 with TRBJ1-2, with 10 bases aligning to TRBD1. The germline gives CDR1 SGHRS, CDR2 YFSETQ. This CDR3 is 14 amino acids long. Trimming at V came to 4 bases and at J to 7 bases, leaving 7 bases not matched to a gene. The CDR3 DNA follows: TGCGCCAGCAGCGTTCCGGGACAGGGGTTTGGCTACACCTTC. The encoded protein is CASSVPGQGFGYTF.

The CDR3 protein is CASSEGGDNEQFF. CDR3 coding DNA: TGTGCCAGCAGTGAGGGGGGGGACAATGAGCAGTTCTTC. This rearrangement joins TRBV2 to TRBJ2-1; TRBD2 agrees at 7 bases. The CDR3 has 13 residues. V dropped 3 bases and J dropped 5; count of bases not matched to a gene: 1. Germline V gene data show CDR1 as SNHLY and CDR2 as FYNNEI.

This clone was detected only a few times. The chain carries TRBV28 and TRBJ1-4; TRBD1 matches at 7 bases. The V gene end was trimmed by 7 bases and the J gene end by 8 bases; junction bases not matched to a gene: 13. Germline V gene data show CDR1 as MDHEN and CDR2 as SYDVKM. There are 15 residues in the CDR3. The CDR3 sequence is CASTIPHRGGEKLFF. The DNA for the CDR3 is TGTGCCAGCACCATCCCCCACAGGGGTGGGGAAAAACTGTTTTTT. Using reference TRBV28 and TRBJ1-4 for the parts outside the CDR3, the full variable domain is DVKVTQSSRYLVKRTGEKVFLECVQDMDHENMFWYRQDPGLGLRLIYFSYDVKMKEKGDIPEGYSVSREKKERFSLILESASTNQTSMYLCASTIPHRGGEKLFFGSGTQLSVL.